The 8 T cell receptor beta chains given below trace back to one sample, sequenced in a study of cytomegalovirus exposure and HLA in healthy donors. Primers: 60 Vbeta forward and 13 Jbeta reverse. Clones were sequenced by immunoSEQ multiplex PCR, and TCRdb holds only the in-frame ones, with some missing. Of some 190,000 clones listed, around 84% are singletons. Material: PBMCs. All receptors come from a boy between 2 and 10 years old in good health and CMV-seronegative.

This clone was seen a handful of times. The chain combines TRBV9 with TRBJ2-7; D possibly corresponds to TRBD2 (6 bases). Germline V gene lookup returns CDR1 SGDLS and CDR2 YYNGEE. Trimming shortened V by 3 bases and J by 2 bases, and 12 bases separated the two germline ends. The CDR3 consists of 14 residues. CDR3 sequence (DNA): TGTGCCAGCAGCGACGGGGGACCCACCTACGAGCAGTACTTC. Translated, it gives CASSDGGPTYEQYF.

This rearrangement joins TRBV9 to TRBJ1-1, with D maybe TRBD1 (5 bases). The CDR3 has 17 residues. V lost 0 bases and J 0 bases, leaving 15 bases between the germline ends. Germline CDR1 SGDLS, CDR2 YYNGEE. In nucleotides, the CDR3 is TGTGCCAGCAGCGTAGCCCCCCAGGGTGGGGTGAACACTGAAGCTTTCTTT. Protein sequence: CASSVAPQGGVNTEAFF. The full variable domain, in which reference TRBV9 and TRBJ1-1 provide the parts outside the CDR3, is DSGVTQTPKHLITATGQRVTLRCSPRSGDLSVYWYQQSLDQGLQFLIQYYNGEERAKGNILERFSAQQFPDLHSELNLSSLELGDSALYFCASSVAPQGGVNTEAFFGQGTRLTVV.

The chain has TRBV19 and TRBJ1-5, with D hard to call. The CDR3 length is 18 residues. Between the trimmed V and J ends, which lost 0 bases and 0 bases, there was a span of 15 bases. Looked up from germline, CDR1 is LNHDA and CDR2 is SQIVND (reference sequence). The CDR3 reads CASSIDPTGVYSNQPQHF. The DNA of the CDR3 is TGTGCCAGTAGTATAGATCCGACCGGGGTATATAGCAATCAGCCCCAGCATTTT.

The J gene is TRBJ1-5, the V gene TRBV10-3, with TRBD1 matching over 7 bases. V lost 8 bases and J lost 3; bases outside the gene matches: 10. Germline assignment: CDR1 ENHRY and CDR2 SYGVKD. This CDR3 is 15 amino acids long. CDR3 nucleotide sequence: TGTGCCATCGGGCGGAGGGGGCGAACCAATCAGCCCCAGCATTTT. Encoded protein: CAIGRRGRTNQPQHF.

The chain couples TRBV6-1 to TRBJ1-1, with a possible D match to TRBD1 (6 bases). V shed 3 bases and J shed 1 base, with 12 bases lying between them. This CDR3 is 15 amino acids long. Germline-derived CDR1 and CDR2 are MNHNS and SASEGT. CDR3 DNA sequence: TGTGCCAGCAGTGATTACGGACAGCCGAACACTGAAGCTTTCTTT. Translating gives CASSDYGQPNTEAFF.

This clone showed up just a few times. The chain links TRBV28 to TRBJ1-4, with D tentatively TRBD1 (5 bases). Germline CDR1 is MDHEN and CDR2 is SYDVKM. Trimming stripped 3 bases from V and 7 bases from J, with 15 bases between. The CDR3 extends over 15 amino acids. CDR3 sequence: CASSFGRGRGEKLFF. CDR3 in DNA: TGTGCCAGCAGTTTCGGGAGGGGAAGAGGTGAAAAACTGTTTTTT. Variable domain in full (rest from reference TRBV28 and TRBJ1-4): DVKVTQSSRYLVKRTGEKVFLECVQDMDHENMFWYRQDPGLGLRLIYFSYDVKMKEKGDIPEGYSVSREKKERFSLILESASTNQTSMYLCASSFGRGRGEKLFFGSGTQLSVL.

Notes on this clone: At one of its ends the junction is not consistent with the germline gene, which may arise from a read error. The chain carries TRBV7-9 and TRBJ1-1; D might be TRBD1 (5 bases). This CDR3 region has 14 residues. Germline V gene data show CDR1 as SEHNR and CDR2 as FQNEAQ (reference sequence). This CDR3 is CSSSPDSLNTEAFF. CDR3 in DNA: TGTTCCAGCAGCCCCGACAGTTTGAACACTGAAGCTTTCTTT.

The chain recombines TRBV5-8 with TRBJ1-1, with 8 positions matching TRBD1. The CDR3 loop spans 15 amino acids. Germline CDR1 and CDR2: SGHTS and YDEGEE. The junction had 3 bases not matched to a gene; V was cut back by 2 bases and J by 0 bases. The CDR3 is CASSFPQGVNTEAFF. The CDR3 nucleotides read TGTGCCAGCAGCTTCCCACAGGGGGTGAACACTGAAGCTTTCTTT.